The sequence of this TCR beta chain was determined in a study of blood T cell repertoires in COVID-19. Looking at the study overall: Samples came from the United States, Italy and Spain, spanning acute and convalescent COVID-19. T cells, B-cell-depleted T cells, or PBMCs provided the cDNA or gDNA that served as material.

The V gene lost 5 bases and the J gene lost 4 bases, with 17 bases spanning the gap. The CDR3 runs 15 residues. Per germline, CDR1 LGHDT and CDR2 YNNKEL (reference sequence). Methods used by the authors: Using reference gene primer amplification, nucleated cell counts were estimated. Data came from immunoSEQ multiplex PCR; TCRdb stores just in-frame clones and leaves some out. V and J calls and clone size are given by that table; D and trimming were obtained from the DNA. The data show approximately 76,000 clones, with over 70% seen just once and 35% to 40% held by the top ten. The sample comprised peripheral blood. The V call is TRBV3-1 (or the pseudogene TRBV3-2), the J call TRBJ2-5, with a tentative D call TRBD2 (5 bases). The sequence came from a woman aged 70-85 years with acute or convalescent COVID-19. DNA for the CDR3: TGTGCCAGCAGCAAAAACGGAGGCCCTGGAGAGACCCAGTACTTC. Residues: CASSKNGGPGETQYF.